The 27 T cell receptor beta chains reported below all come from one sample, sequenced in a study of shared clonotypes between healthy human individuals. Clones were read by immunoSEQ multiplex PCR, and TCRdb kept only the in-frame ones, dropping some. The sample holds more than 1.2 million clones; around 98.5% are singletons and the top ten take roughly 0.35%. Material for sequencing was naive CD4+ T cells sorted from blood. Subset defined: CD45RA+ positively selected. These receptors were collected from a man between 25 and 39 years old in good health.

As concerns this clone: Other DNA sequences within the sample encode an identical CDR3. This chain joins TRBV20-1 and TRBJ2-3; D is uncertain. The CDR3 is made up of 11 amino acids. V was clipped by 6 bases and J by 4 bases, with 8 bases between them. CDR1 DFQATT and CDR2 SNEGSKA come from the germline V gene (reference sequence). The CDR3 protein is CSAILADTQYF. CDR3 nucleotides: TGCAGTGCAATCCTAGCAGATACGCAGTATTTT.

The CDR3, as DNA: TGTGCCAGCTCACCGTATACAGGGAACCACAACTATGGCTACACCTTC. Translated, it gives CASSPYTGNHNYGYTF. The V gene is TRBV18, the J gene TRBJ1-2; weak D call: TRBD1 (6 bases). Deletions cut 3 bases from V and 2 bases from J, with 16 bases between. The CDR3 extends over 16 amino acids. Germline CDR1 and CDR2: KGHSH and LQKENI.

This rearrangement joins TRBV28 to TRBJ1-5, with D tentatively TRBD1 (5 bases). V was pared by 2 bases and J by 6 bases, with 14 bases between. Germline-derived CDR1 and CDR2 are MDHEN and SYDVKM. The CDR3 totals 15 residues. CDR3 sequence (DNA): TGTGCCAGCAGTTTAATCTCCAGGGTCGGTCAGCCCCAGCATTTT. It codes for CASSLISRVGQPQHF.

V gene TRBV9 combines with J gene TRBJ1-5, with 7 bases matching TRBD1. Germline V gene data show CDR1 as SGDLS and CDR2 as YYNGEE. V gave up 1 base and J gave up 0 bases; unmatched junction bases: 1. The CDR3 length is 15 residues. The CDR3 coding sequence is TGTGCCAGCAGCGTAACAGGGGATAGCAATCAGCCCCAGCATTTT. Its translation is CASSVTGDSNQPQHF.

V and J are TRBV30 and TRBJ1-1; no firm D call. This CDR3 comprises 12 residues. In germline, CDR1 is GTSNPN, CDR2 SVGIG (reference sequence). V was cut by 2 bases and J by 4 bases, with 8 bases left in between. Written as DNA, the CDR3 is TGTGCCTGGAGTATGGTTTCCACTGAAGCTTTCTTT. This sequence encodes CAWSMVSTEAFF.

The rearrangement uses TRBV5-1 and TRBJ2-1, with 9 positions matching TRBD2. With 3 bases clipped from V and 1 base from J, the junction kept 14 bases outside the gene matches. The CDR3 spans 19 residues. The germline gives CDR1 SGHRS, CDR2 YFSETQ. Here the CDR3 DNA reads TGCGCCAGCAGCTCCCTAGTTGTGAGGCTAGCGGGGTCCTACAATGAGCAGTTCTTC. Translated: CASSSLVVRLAGSYNEQFF.

V gene TRBV6-6 combines with J gene TRBJ2-6; D gene ambiguous. Deletions cut 6 bases from V and 1 base from J, with 7 bases between. CDR3 size: 14 residues. Germline CDR1 MNHNY, CDR2 SVGAGI (reference sequence). CDR3 loop: CASRETSGANVLTF. CDR3 coding DNA: TGTGCCAGCAGAGAAACTTCTGGGGCCAACGTCCTGACTTTC.

V gene TRBV21-1 combines with J gene TRBJ2-1; the listed D gene, TRBD2, was not tested against the DNA. TRBV21-1 is termed a pseudogene. The CDR3 totals 17 residues. This chain's CDR3 is CASSERRTSGSRDEQFF. The CDR3 DNA reads as TGTGCCAGCAGCGAGAGACGGACTAGCGGGAGTCGGGATGAGCAGTTCTTC.

The V call is TRBV19, the J call TRBJ2-1; 10 bases align to TRBD1. Germline CDR1 reads LNHDA; CDR2 reads SQIVND (reference sequence). J gave up 7 bases and V 1 base, and 7 bases lay outside the gene matches. This CDR3 is built from 16 residues. CDR3 residues: CASSIGPGQGRNEQFF. CDR3 DNA: TGTGCCAGTAGTATAGGGCCGGGACAGGGGAGAAATGAGCAGTTCTTC.

The V call is TRBV5-1, the J call TRBJ1-2; D ambiguous. V lost 4 bases to trimming and J lost 4 bases, with 17 bases between them. The CDR3 length is 15 residues. Germline V gives CDR1 SGHRS, CDR2 YFSETQ. CDR3 sequence: CASSPRTRYSYGYTF. CDR3 nucleotide sequence: TGCGCCAGCAGCCCCCGGACTCGATACAGCTATGGCTACACCTTC.

V and J are TRBV28 and TRBJ2-7, with D unresolved. Between the trimmed V and J ends, which lost 4 bases and 2 bases, there was a span of 6 bases. The CDR3 length is 12 residues. Per germline, CDR1 MDHEN and CDR2 SYDVKM. CDR3 sequence: CASSYATYEQYF. CDR3 coding DNA: TGTGCCAGCAGTTACGCTACCTACGAGCAGTACTTC.

The CDR3 loop is CASSYMAGMGEAFF. Here the CDR3 DNA reads TGTGCCAGCAGTTACATGGCAGGGATGGGTGAAGCTTTCTTT. V and J are TRBV6-5 and TRBJ1-1, with D possibly matching TRBD1 (5 bases). The germline CDR1 and CDR2 sequences are MNHEY and SVGAGI. V was trimmed by 2 bases and J by 7 bases, leaving 14 bases between them. The CDR3 has 14 residues.

A remark on this clone: A junction end diverges from the germline sequence, so it may reflect a read error. At the DNA level, this CDR3 is encoded by other sequences in the same sample as well. V usage is TRBV9 and J usage is TRBJ2-3, with D possibly being TRBD1 or TRBD2 (5 bases each). This CDR3 is 14 amino acids long. Germline V gene data show CDR1 as SGDLS and CDR2 as YYNGEE. CDR3 bases: TGTGCCAGCAGCGTAGGGGGGACCCCAGATACACAGTATTTT. It is translated as CASSVGGTPDTQYF.

In nucleotides, the CDR3 is TGTGCCAGTAGCGAGACTAGCGGGCCCTACAATGAGCAGTTCTTC. This translates into CASSETSGPYNEQFF. This chain joins TRBV19 and TRBJ2-1; 10 bases fit TRBD2. This CDR3 region has 15 residues. In germline, CDR1 is LNHDA, CDR2 SQIVND (reference sequence). Trimming at V came to 6 bases and at J to 2 bases, leaving 4 bases not matched to a gene.

The chain has TRBV9 and TRBJ1-2; D is unresolved. The CDR3 totals 13 residues. V shed 1 base and J shed 0 bases, with 4 bases lying between them. Per the germline V gene, CDR1 is SGDLS and CDR2 is YYNGEE. CDR3: CASSVRPNYGYTF. In DNA, the CDR3 is TGTGCCAGCAGCGTAAGGCCTAACTATGGCTACACCTTC.

The chain uses TRBV5-4 and TRBJ2-7, with D possibly TRBD2 on 6 matching bases. Germline lookup yields CDR1 SGHNT and CDR2 YYREEE (reference sequence). The CDR3 runs to 15 residues. Between the trimmed V and J ends, which lost 0 bases and 3 bases, there was a span of 13 bases. CDR3 nucleotide sequence: TGTGCCAGCAGCTTGGCCCCTAGCGCTGACTACGAGCAGTACTTC. As protein: CASSLAPSADYEQYF.

As for this clone: Other nucleotide sequences from this sample produce the same CDR3. The chain combines TRBV18 with TRBJ2-1; 7 bases fit TRBD2. V shed 6 bases and J 9 bases; nucleotides not matched to a gene: 2. Germline V lookup: CDR1 KGHSH, CDR2 LQKENI. CDR3 length: 11 amino acids. DNA for the CDR3: TGTGCCAGCTCCCCGGGGGGTGAGCAGTTCTTC. It yields the protein CASSPGGEQFF.

The count of this clone is one. The chain carries TRBV2 and TRBJ2-7, with 12 positions matching TRBD2. The CDR3 is 14 residues long. CDR1 is SNHLY, CDR2 FYNNEI, per germline. V was pared by 5 bases and J by 7 bases, with 6 bases of the junction left unmatched. The CDR3 reads CASSLLAGGTEQYF. The CDR3 nucleotides read TGTGCCAGCAGTCTGCTAGCGGGAGGGACGGAGCAGTACTTC.

The chain joins TRBV9 to TRBJ2-1, with D unclear. The CDR3 consists of 15 residues. CDR1 and CDR2 (germline): SGDLS, YYNGEE. Trimming shortened V by 6 bases and J by 2 bases, and 15 bases separated the two germline ends. CDR3 in amino acids: CASIAEFSPYNEQFF. CDR3 nucleotides: TGTGCCAGCATTGCGGAGTTTAGCCCCTACAATGAGCAGTTCTTC.

V is TRBV2 and J is TRBJ2-5; TRBD1 matches at 7 bases. Germline assignment: CDR1 SNHLY and CDR2 FYNNEI. The J segment lost 3 bases and the V segment lost 7 bases, leaving 11 bases of the junction unmatched. The CDR3 totals 15 residues. The CDR3 DNA reads as TGTGCCAGCAAACGCTTCCGGGACAGCAAAGAGACCCAGTACTTC. It encodes CASKRFRDSKETQYF.

The rearrangement links TRBV6-1 to TRBJ2-7; possible D gene TRBD2, 6 bases. V dropped 7 bases and J dropped 2 bases, with 18 bases sitting between them. Germline V gives CDR1 MNHNS, CDR2 SASEGT. This CDR3 has 15 residues. CDR3 DNA sequence: TGTGCCAGCATGGAAGGTCCTAGCGAGCCCTACGAGCAGTACTTC. The encoded protein is CASMEGPSEPYEQYF.

V and J are TRBV5-4 and TRBJ2-3; 10 bases align to TRBD2. This CDR3 has 17 amino acids. After removal of 4 bases from V and 8 bases from J, the junction contained 16 bases not matched to a gene. The germline CDR1 and CDR2 sequences are SGHNT and YYREEE (reference sequence). This CDR3 is CASSQKLSGTSVGTQYF. Written as DNA, the CDR3 is TGTGCCAGCAGCCAAAAGCTATCCGGGACTAGCGTGGGTACGCAGTATTTT. Full variable domain (outside the CDR3, taken from reference TRBV5-4 and TRBJ2-3): ETGVTQSPTHLIKTRGQQVTLRCSSQSGHNTVSWYQQALGQGPQFIFQYYREEENGRGNFPPRFSGLQFPNYSSELNVNALELDDSALYLCASSQKLSGTSVGTQYFGPGTRLTVL.

The chain joins TRBV7-2 to TRBJ2-1; D may match TRBD1 or TRBD2 (5 bases each). Germline V gives CDR1 SGHTA, CDR2 FQGNSA. This CDR3 comprises 12 residues. The V end lost 0 bases, the J end lost 9 bases, and 6 bases lay between the germline ends. The CDR3 here is CASSLAGTEQFF. CDR3 bases: TGTGCCAGCAGCTTAGCCGGGACTGAGCAGTTCTTC.

The chain couples TRBV7-6 to TRBJ2-2; the D call may be TRBD1 or TRBD2 (6 bases each). CDR3 length: 19 residues. Germline CDR1 reads SGHVS; CDR2 reads FNYEAQ. V lost 3 bases and J 5 bases, leaving 25 bases between the germline ends. The CDR3: CASSFYRGGRGLGTGELFF. In DNA form, the CDR3 reads TGTGCCAGCAGCTTCTACCGAGGGGGGAGAGGCCTAGGGACCGGGGAGCTGTTTTTT.

The V call is TRBV29-1, the J call TRBJ2-1; D gene uncertain. V was pared by 4 bases and J by 0 bases, with 10 bases between. CDR1 and CDR2 (germline): SQVTM, ANQGSEA. This CDR3 is 14 amino acids long. CDR3 coding DNA: TGCAGCGTTGCTCAGTTCAGCTCCTACAATGAGCAGTTCTTC. It specifies CSVAQFSSYNEQFF.

The rearrangement uses TRBV18 and TRBJ1-3; TRBD1 aligns across 7 bases. The CDR3 contains 16 residues. Germline V gene data show CDR1 as KGHSH and CDR2 as LQKENI. Losses at the gene ends were 3 bases for V and 0 bases for J; bases not matched to a gene: 5. The CDR3 nucleotides are TGTGCCAGCTCACCCTCGACAGGGCACTCTGGAAACACCATATATTTT. It is translated as CASSPSTGHSGNTIYF. The full variable domain, completed using reference TRBV18 and TRBJ1-3, is NAGVMQNPRHLVRRRGQEARLRCSPMKGHSHVYWYRQLPEEGLKFMVYLQKENIIDESGMPKERFSAEFPKEGPSILRIQQVVRGDSAAYFCASSPSTGHSGNTIYFGEGSWLTVV.

This chain links TRBV5-1 with TRBJ2-5; D gene ambiguous. This CDR3 comprises 14 residues. The ends were cut back, 0 bases at V and 3 bases at J, with 9 bases in the middle. Germline V gene lookup returns CDR1 SGHRS and CDR2 YFSETQ. CDR3: CASSLVVGKETQYF. The CDR3 DNA is TGCGCCAGCAGCTTGGTAGTGGGGAAAGAGACCCAGTACTTC.